This entry lists 10 T cell receptor beta chains sequenced from one sample in a study of cytotoxic CD8 clonotypes in ibrutinib-treated CLL. Produced via immunoSEQ multiplex PCR; TCRdb's table is partial and in-frame only. The sample lists 97,000 or so clones; around 73% were seen once. The sequencing here drew on PBMCs, taken after 12 months of ibrutinib treatment. These receptors were obtained from a human donor with chronic lymphocytic leukemia.

This clone was recorded many times. The same CDR3 is also encoded by other DNA sequences in this sample. The rearrangement joins TRBV14 to TRBJ2-7; no clear D gene. Germline lookup yields CDR1 SGHDN and CDR2 FVKESK. The CDR3 totals 12 residues. V was shortened by 5 bases and J by 2 bases, with 7 bases between the two germline ends. The CDR3 nucleotides are TGTGCCAGCAGCGAAGCAGCCTACGAGCAGTACTTC. It codes for CASSEAAYEQYF.

In this sample, this clone turned up once. The rearrangement uses TRBV19 and TRBJ2-5; TRBD1 matches 8 bases. CDR1 is LNHDA, CDR2 SQIVND, per germline (reference sequence). Trimming cost V 7 bases and J 5 bases; bases outside gene matches: 6. This CDR3 spans 13 amino acids. The CDR3 is CASNGQGGETQYF. Here the CDR3 DNA reads TGTGCCAGTAACGGACAGGGCGGGGAGACCCAGTACTTC.

The V and J genes are TRBV29-1 and TRBJ1-2; D gene uncertain. Looked up from germline, CDR1 is SQVTM and CDR2 is ANQGSEA. The CDR3 runs 12 residues. V was cut by 4 bases and J by 6 bases, with 12 bases left in between. CDR3 loop: CSVASGLNGYTF. In nucleotides, the CDR3 is TGCAGCGTTGCTTCGGGGTTGAATGGCTACACCTTC.

The chain joins TRBV11-3 to TRBJ1-6; D perhaps matches TRBD1 (6 bases). The CDR3 has 16 amino acids. The V gene lost 5 bases and the J gene lost 5 bases, with 16 bases spanning the gap. Looked up from germline, CDR1 is SGHNT and CDR2 is YENEEA. CDR3 sequence (DNA): TGTGCCAGCAGCGTCAAGACCGGGACAAATAATTCACCCCTCCACTTT. Protein: CASSVKTGTNNSPLHF.

The genes are TRBV5-1 and TRBJ2-6; perhaps TRBD1 as D (7 bases). The germline V and J ends were trimmed by 4 bases and 2 bases, with 19 bases remaining between them. The CDR3 consists of 18 residues. Per germline, CDR1 SGHRS and CDR2 YFSETQ. The chain's CDR3 is CASSPGQLGGTGANVLTF. DNA of the CDR3: TGCGCCAGCAGCCCGGGACAGCTCGGGGGAACTGGGGCCAACGTCCTGACTTTC.

The V call is TRBV5-1, the J call TRBJ2-5; 10 bases match TRBD2. The CDR3 has 14 residues. Looked up from germline, CDR1 is SGHRS and CDR2 is YFSETQ. The V segment lost 5 bases and the J segment 4 bases; nucleotides outside the gene matches: 5. CDR3 DNA sequence: TGCGCCAGCAGTAGCGGGGGGATTGGAGAGACCCAGTACTTC. This sequence encodes CASSSGGIGETQYF.

The chain links TRBV9 to TRBJ2-1; 13 bases align to TRBD2. CDR3 length equals 17 residues. Germline V CDR1 and CDR2: SGDLS, YYNGEE. V lost 3 bases, J lost 3 bases, and 6 bases stayed unmatched. CDR3 in amino acids: CASSERLAGGGYNEQFF. The CDR3 coding sequence is TGTGCCAGCAGCGAGCGACTAGCGGGGGGCGGCTACAATGAGCAGTTCTTC.

The genes are TRBV4-2 and TRBJ1-5; 11 nucleotides line up with TRBD1. There are 15 residues in the CDR3. Trimming removed 2 bases from V and 4 bases from J; junction bases left unmatched: 1. The germline CDR1 and CDR2 sequences are LGHNA and YNFKEQ. As DNA, the CDR3 is TGTGCCAGCAGCCAATGGGACAGGGGGAATCAGCCCCAGCATTTT. Its protein product is CASSQWDRGNQPQHF.

By its share, this clone is medium-sized. The genes are TRBV11-1 and TRBJ1-1, with unresolved D. V was trimmed by 5 bases and J by 1 base, leaving 11 bases between them. CDR1 is SGHAT and CDR2 is FQDESV in the germline V gene (reference sequence). The CDR3 spans 14 residues. CDR3: CASSPQGGNTEAFF. In nucleotides, the CDR3 is TGTGCCAGCAGCCCTCAAGGAGGGAACACTGAAGCTTTCTTT.

V usage is TRBV30 and J usage is TRBJ2-5, with TRBD2 matching 12 bases. The V and J ends lost 2 bases and 4 bases, in that order; junction bases with no gene match: 5. Germline lookup yields CDR1 GTSNPN and CDR2 SVGIG (reference sequence). There are 15 residues in the CDR3. The CDR3 DNA sequence: TGTGCCTGGAGTTTGCTAGCGGGGGGGCGAGAGACCCAGTACTTC. Protein sequence: CAWSLLAGGRETQYF.